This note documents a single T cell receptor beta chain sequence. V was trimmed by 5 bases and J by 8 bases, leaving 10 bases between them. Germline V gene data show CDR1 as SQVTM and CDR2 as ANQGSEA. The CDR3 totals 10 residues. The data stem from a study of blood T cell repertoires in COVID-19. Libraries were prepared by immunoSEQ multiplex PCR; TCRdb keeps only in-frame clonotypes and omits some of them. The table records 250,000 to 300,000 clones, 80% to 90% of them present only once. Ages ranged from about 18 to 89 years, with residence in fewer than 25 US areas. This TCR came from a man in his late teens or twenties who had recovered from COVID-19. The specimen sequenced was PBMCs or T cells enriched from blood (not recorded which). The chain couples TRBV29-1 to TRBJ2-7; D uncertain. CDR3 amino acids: CSVKSIQQYF. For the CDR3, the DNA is TGCAGCGTTAAGAGCATCCAGCAGTACTTC.